The 14 T cell receptor beta chains below were found in one sample sequenced in a study of blood T cell repertoires in COVID-19. Using immunoSEQ multiplex PCR, the repertoire was profiled, and TCRdb retains in-frame clones only, with some absent. The sample lists some 160,000 clones, roughly 80% occurring once. The specimen was peripheral blood. These receptors originate from an older man with active or convalescent COVID-19.

This chain uses TRBV5-1 with TRBJ2-4; 7 bases are shared with TRBD1. This CDR3 region has 14 residues. Germline assignment: CDR1 SGHRS and CDR2 YFSETQ. J lost 5 bases, V lost 1 base, and 3 bases had no gene match. CDR3 sequence: CASSLLTGENIQYF. CDR3 nucleotides: TGCGCCAGCAGCTTGCTAACAGGGGAAAACATTCAGTACTTC.

CDR3 region: CASSLQVVEQYF. The CDR3 DNA reads TGTGCCAGCAGTCTACAGGTAGTCGAGCAGTACTTC. This sequence joins TRBV6-5 and TRBJ2-7, with D maybe TRBD1 (5 bases). The V gene lost 5 bases and the J gene lost 6 bases, with 11 bases spanning the gap. The CDR3 sequence is 12 residues long. Germline CDR1 reads MNHEY; CDR2 reads SVGAGI.

This clone was seen just once. The chain is built from TRBV19 and TRBJ1-6; 8 nucleotides align to TRBD1. Germline CDR1 is LNHDA and CDR2 is SQIVND (reference sequence). V dropped 11 bases and J dropped 14; count of bases not matched to a gene: 23. The CDR3 sequence is 16 residues long. The CDR3 DNA reads TGTGCCGCTGGACAGGGTCCGGAGGAGCAAAGTGGGACCCTCCACTTT. Its protein product is CAAGQGPEEQSGTLHF. Full variable domain (outside the CDR3, taken from reference TRBV19 and TRBJ1-6): DGGITQSPKYLFRKEGQNVTLSCEQNLNHDAMYWYRQDPGQGLRLIYYSQIVNDFQKGDIAEGYSVSREKKESFPLTVTSAQKNPTAFYLCAAGQGPEEQSGTLHFGNGTRLTVT.

This clone was detected once. This chain joins TRBV5-4 and TRBJ1-1, with D unresolved. Germline assignment: CDR1 SGHNT and CDR2 YYREEE (reference sequence). V dropped 1 base and J dropped 3 bases, with 7 bases sitting between them. The CDR3 has 13 residues. In nucleotides, the CDR3 is TGTGCCAGCAGCTTGCGGCGGGACACTGAAGCTTTCTTT. As protein: CASSLRRDTEAFF.

The J gene is TRBJ2-1, the V gene TRBV4-3; 11 bases are a match to TRBD2. The CDR3 loop spans 17 amino acids. The V segment lost 1 base and the J segment 0 bases; nucleotides outside the gene matches: 2. The germline CDR1 and CDR2 sequences are LGHNA and YSLEER. CDR3 sequence: CASSQGLAGSSYNEQFF. The DNA for the CDR3 is TGCGCCAGCAGCCAAGGACTAGCGGGGAGCTCCTACAATGAGCAGTTCTTC.

The chain combines TRBV28 with TRBJ1-1; the D gene is possibly TRBD1 (5 bases). Germline CDR1 MDHEN, CDR2 SYDVKM. V gave up 3 bases and J gave up 0 bases, with 8 bases separating them. This CDR3 region has 14 residues. The CDR3 DNA follows: TGTGCCAGCAGTTTGGGCAGGGTGAACACTGAAGCTTTCTTT. Its translation is CASSLGRVNTEAFF.

The chain recombines TRBV6-5 with TRBJ2-2; TRBD1 aligns across 7 bases. The junction had 9 bases not matched to a gene; V was cut back by 5 bases and J by 6 bases. Germline lookup yields CDR1 MNHEY and CDR2 SVGAGI. The CDR3 has 15 residues. CDR3 residues: CASSLLRQGPGELFF. Written as DNA, the CDR3 is TGTGCCAGCAGTCTCCTGAGACAGGGCCCCGGGGAGCTGTTTTTT.

The J gene is TRBJ1-1, the V gene TRBV4-2, with D hard to call. Trimming cost V 1 base and J 1 base, with 7 bases left between them. The CDR3 runs to 14 residues. Germline-derived CDR1 and CDR2 are LGHNA and YNFKEQ. The CDR3 coding sequence is TGTGCCAGCAGCCAAGGAGGGAGGAACACTGAAGCTTTCTTT. Amino acids: CASSQGGRNTEAFF.

The rearrangement links TRBV6-5 to TRBJ1-2; D gene uncertain. V lost 7 bases, J lost 6 bases, and 18 bases lay in between. The germline V gene encodes CDR1 MNHEY and CDR2 SVGAGI. This CDR3 spans 14 amino acids. The CDR3 loop reads CASTDQASTDGYTF. The CDR3 DNA follows: TGTGCCAGCACCGATCAGGCGTCCACCGATGGCTACACCTTC.

The chain joins TRBV7-3 to TRBJ2-1; 12 positions agree with TRBD2. Germline V CDR1 and CDR2: SGHTA, FQGTGA. The CDR3 runs to 15 residues. J gave up 8 bases and V 2 bases, and 4 bases lay outside the gene matches. CDR3 DNA: TGTGCCAGCAGCTTAGGGACTAGCGGGCTTGATGAGCAGTTCTTC. It translates to CASSLGTSGLDEQFF.

This sequence joins TRBV9 and TRBJ2-5, with D possibly matching TRBD2 (5 bases). Germline V lookup: CDR1 SGDLS, CDR2 YYNGEE. The ends were cut back, 0 bases at V and 1 base at J, with 16 bases in the middle. The CDR3 length is 17 residues. The CDR3 loop reads CASSVAAGPTLQETQYF. For the CDR3, the DNA is TGTGCCAGCAGCGTAGCGGCGGGCCCTACCCTCCAAGAGACCCAGTACTTC. The complete variable domain, with remaining parts taken from reference TRBV9 and TRBJ2-5, reads DSGVTQTPKHLITATGQRVTLRCSPRSGDLSVYWYQQSLDQGLQFLIQYYNGEERAKGNILERFSAQQFPDLHSELNLSSLELGDSALYFCASSVAAGPTLQETQYFGPGTRLLVL.

The rearrangement links TRBV13 to TRBJ2-2; D might be TRBD1 (5 bases). CDR1 and CDR2 (germline): PRHDT, FYEKMQ (reference sequence). V was cut by 3 bases and J by 4 bases, with 15 bases left in between. The CDR3 is made up of 16 amino acids. Here the CDR3 DNA reads TGTGCCAGCAGCTTGCCAGGGCAGATTGGCACCGGGGAGCTGTTTTTT. Encoded protein: CASSLPGQIGTGELFF.

The chain couples TRBV7-8 to TRBJ1-4; 11 bases are shared with TRBD1. Trimming took 1 base from V and 4 from J; bases not matched to a gene: 5. This CDR3 region has 17 residues. Germline V lookup: CDR1 SGHVS, CDR2 FQNEAQ. The CDR3: CASSLVRTGGLNEKLFF. CDR3 bases: TGTGCCAGCAGCTTAGTAAGGACAGGGGGCCTTAATGAAAAACTGTTTTTT.

The V and J genes are TRBV3-1 (or the pseudogene TRBV3-2) and TRBJ2-6; D uncertain. The germline V gene encodes CDR1 LGHDT and CDR2 YNNKEL (reference sequence). The CDR3 extends over 19 amino acids. Trimming cost V 1 base and J 0 bases, with 16 bases left between them. The CDR3: CASSQVVTTAYSGANVLTF. The CDR3, as DNA: TGTGCCAGCAGCCAAGTGGTTACGACTGCGTACTCTGGGGCCAACGTCCTGACTTTC.